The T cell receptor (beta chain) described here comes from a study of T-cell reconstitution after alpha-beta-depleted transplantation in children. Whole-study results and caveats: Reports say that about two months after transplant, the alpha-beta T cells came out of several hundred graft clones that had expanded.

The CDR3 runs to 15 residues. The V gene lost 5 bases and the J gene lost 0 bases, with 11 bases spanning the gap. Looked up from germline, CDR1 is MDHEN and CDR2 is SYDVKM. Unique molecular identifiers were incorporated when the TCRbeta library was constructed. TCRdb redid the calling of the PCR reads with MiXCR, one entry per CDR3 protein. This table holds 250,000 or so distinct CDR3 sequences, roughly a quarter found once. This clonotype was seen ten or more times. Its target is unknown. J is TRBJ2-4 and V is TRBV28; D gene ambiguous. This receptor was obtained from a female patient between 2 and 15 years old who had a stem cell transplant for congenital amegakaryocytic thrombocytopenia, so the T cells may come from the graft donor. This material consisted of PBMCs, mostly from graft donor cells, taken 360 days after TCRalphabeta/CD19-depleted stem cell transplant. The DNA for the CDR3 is TGTGCCAGCAGTGATCCGAAGGGAGCCAAAAACATTCAGTACTTC. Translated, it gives CASSDPKGAKNIQYF.